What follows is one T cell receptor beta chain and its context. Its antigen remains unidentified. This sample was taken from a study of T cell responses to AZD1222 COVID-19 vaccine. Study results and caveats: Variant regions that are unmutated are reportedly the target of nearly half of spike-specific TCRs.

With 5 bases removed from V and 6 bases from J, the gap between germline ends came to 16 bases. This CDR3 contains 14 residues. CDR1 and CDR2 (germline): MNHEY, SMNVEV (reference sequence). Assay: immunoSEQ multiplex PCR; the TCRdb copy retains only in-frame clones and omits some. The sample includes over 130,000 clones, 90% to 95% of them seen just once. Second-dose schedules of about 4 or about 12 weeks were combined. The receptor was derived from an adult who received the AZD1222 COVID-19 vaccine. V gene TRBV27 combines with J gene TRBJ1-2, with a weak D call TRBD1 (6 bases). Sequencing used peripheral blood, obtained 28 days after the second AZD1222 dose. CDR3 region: CASSRAQTGHGYTF. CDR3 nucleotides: TGTGCCAGCAGTCGGGCGCAAACAGGGCATGGCTACACCTTC.